The subject of this entry is one T cell receptor beta chain. The antigen is not known. These data originate in a study of blood T cells in healthy people across ages. Germline CDR1 reads SGHRS; CDR2 reads YFSETQ. This CDR3 is built from 16 residues. The J segment lost 3 bases and the V segment lost 0 bases, leaving 9 bases of the junction unmatched. A J-beta primer mix and a sample-barcoded 5' primer were used in a second PCR of roughly 6 to 11 cycles. Researchers report that a template-switch adaptor with 12 random nucleotides tagged each cDNA molecule. TCRdb ran MiXCR on the 5' RACE reads and lists one entry per CDR3 protein. The sample lists 800,000 or so distinct CDR3 sequences; around half were seen once. General study results and limits: Calculation of diversity from one million T cells yielded estimates considered to be underestimates. There were more naive CD4+ cells and higher diversity in long-lived donors than in aged donors.

The chain recombines TRBV5-1 with TRBJ2-7; TRBD2 agrees at 7 bases. Sequenced: blood. The TCR sequence derives from a man aged 80 or over in good health. Written as DNA, the CDR3 is TGCGCCAGCAGCTTGGAACCTAGCGGAGCCGTCTACGAGCAGTACTTC. Residues: CASSLEPSGAVYEQYF.